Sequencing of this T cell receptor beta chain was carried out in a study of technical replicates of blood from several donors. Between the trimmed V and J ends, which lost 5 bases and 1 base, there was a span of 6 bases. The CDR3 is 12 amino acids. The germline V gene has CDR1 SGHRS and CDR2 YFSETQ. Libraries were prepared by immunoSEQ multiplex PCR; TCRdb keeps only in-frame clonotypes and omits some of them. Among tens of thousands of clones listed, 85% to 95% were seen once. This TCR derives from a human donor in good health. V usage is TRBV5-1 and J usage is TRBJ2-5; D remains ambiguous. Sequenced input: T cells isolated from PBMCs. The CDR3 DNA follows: TGCGCCAGCAGTCTGAGCCAAGAGACCCAGTACTTC. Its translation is CASSLSQETQYF. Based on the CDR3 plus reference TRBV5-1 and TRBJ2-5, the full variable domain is KAGVTQTPRYLIKTRGQQVTLSCSPISGHRSVSWYQQTPGQGLQFLFEYFSETQRNKGNFPGRFSGRQFSNSRSEMNVSTLELGDSALYLCASSLSQETQYFGPGTRLLVL.